One T cell receptor (beta chain) is described in this entry. Its antigen is as yet unknown. This sample was taken from a study of cytomegalovirus exposure and HLA in healthy donors. On the study more broadly: Genotyping showed around 80% of roughly 400 donors falling in the Caucasian-associated ancestry cluster. Findings of the study overall: It was 160 or so TCR beta chains that were listed as cytomegalovirus-associated. Most TCR beta V segments were productive about 87% or about 30% of the time in an earlier analysis. With high specificity and sensitivity, the classifier reportedly diagnosed cytomegalovirus status.

Amplification used 60 Vbeta primers and 13 Jbeta primers. This table comes from immunoSEQ multiplex PCR, and its TCRdb copy is limited to in-frame clones, with some not included. The data hold about 190,000 clones, with around 79% observed a single time. Germline trimming cut 4 bases from V and 10 bases from J; bases unmatched to any gene: 11. Germline-derived CDR1 and CDR2 are MGHRA and YSYEKL. There are 15 residues in the CDR3. This chain links TRBV4-1 with TRBJ2-1; 9 nucleotides line up with TRBD1. The source is a woman between 50 and 59 years old in good health and CMV-seronegative. Sequences were obtained from PBMCs. The CDR3 loop is CASSLGQGLGGEQFF. CDR3 coding DNA: TGCGCCAGCAGCCTCGGACAGGGGCTGGGAGGGGAGCAGTTCTTC.